This entry describes one T cell receptor (beta chain). This specimen belongs to a study of blood T cell repertoires in COVID-19. In the study overall: The analysed material was cDNA or gDNA that came from T cells, B-cell-depleted T cells, or PBMCs.

This study enrolled people aged roughly 18 to 90 from approximately 25 US geographic areas. Germline CDR1 is MNHNS and CDR2 is SASEGT. V was pared by 0 bases and J by 0 bases, with 5 bases of the junction left unmatched. This CDR3 spans 18 amino acids. Produced via immunoSEQ multiplex PCR; TCRdb's table is partial and in-frame only. The table includes almost 500,000 clones, approximately 90% detected once. The receptor's source is a woman aged 60-70 years who had recovered from COVID-19. Specimen: PBMCs or T cells enriched from blood (not recorded which). The V gene is TRBV6-1, the J gene TRBJ2-1; 10 bases agree with TRBD2. CDR3 region: CASSEASLAGVSYNEQFF. CDR3 nucleotide sequence: TGTGCCAGCAGTGAAGCATCGCTAGCGGGGGTCTCCTACAATGAGCAGTTCTTC.